The next 24 T cell receptor beta chains were all read from a single sample in a study of CD8 T cells in ankylosing spondylitis. TCRdb itself ran the 5' RACE reads through MiXCR, one entry per CDR3 protein. The sample lists about 240,000 distinct CDR3 sequences; 7.5% to 9% were seen once. Sample: blood, either unsorted or a sorted T cell fraction (not recorded which). These receptors all stem from a male donor with ankylosing spondylitis or in good health (not recorded which).

Many counts were recorded for this clonotype. This chain joins TRBV5-1 and TRBJ2-2; no clear D. The CDR3 runs to 16 residues. Germline CDR1 and CDR2: SGHRS and YFSETQ. Trimming took 1 base from V and 0 from J, leaving 10 bases between them. CDR3 residues: CASSLSPVTNTGELFF. CDR3 bases: TGCGCCAGCAGCTTGAGTCCAGTGACGAACACCGGGGAGCTGTTTTTT.

In its sample, this clonotype was seen many times. J is TRBJ2-5 and V is TRBV9, with D tentatively TRBD2 (6 bases). Germline lookup yields CDR1 SGDLS and CDR2 YYNGEE. V was pared by 0 bases and J by 4 bases, with 10 bases between. This CDR3 comprises 14 residues. DNA of the CDR3: TGTGCCAGCAGCGTAGATCGGGAGCGAGAGACCCAGTACTTC. It encodes CASSVDRERETQYF.

At least ten counts were recorded for this clonotype. This rearrangement joins TRBV9 to TRBJ2-2; 7 bases are a match to TRBD1. This CDR3 is built from 15 residues. Germline values: CDR1 SGDLS, CDR2 YYNGEE. V dropped 2 bases and J dropped 7; count of bases not matched to a gene: 8. The CDR3 is CASSVRGGADGELFF. CDR3 in DNA: TGTGCCAGCAGCGTCAGAGGGGGCGCAGACGGGGAGCTGTTTTTT.

This clonotype was seen a few times. The V call is TRBV20-1, the J call TRBJ2-1; D unresolved. The CDR3 has 11 amino acids. V lost 7 bases, J lost 3 bases, and 7 bases lay in between. Germline V gene lookup returns CDR1 DFQATT and CDR2 SNEGSKA (reference sequence). CDR3 sequence: CSVTDYNEQFF. CDR3 nucleotides: TGCAGTGTTACGGACTACAATGAGCAGTTCTTC.

This clonotype was seen ten or more times. The chain employs TRBV12-3 or TRBV12-4 and TRBJ1-5, with a tentative D call TRBD1 (5 bases). CDR3 size: 16 residues. The ends were cut back, 6 bases at V and 2 bases at J, with 17 bases in the middle. The CDR3 reads CASRGVGGEGNQPQHF. CDR3 DNA: TGTGCCAGCAGGGGGGTGGGGGGAGAGGGCAATCAGCCCCAGCATTTT.

The chain recombines TRBV6-2 or TRBV6-3 with TRBJ2-1, with D perhaps assigned TRBD1 or TRBD2 (5 bases each). V lost 2 bases, J lost 3 bases, and 11 bases lay in between. Germline V gene lookup returns CDR1 MNHEY and CDR2 SVGEGT. The CDR3 is 15 residues long. The CDR3 sequence is CASSYGGSGYNEQFF. The CDR3 DNA reads as TGTGCCAGCAGTTACGGGGGATCGGGCTACAATGAGCAGTTCTTC.

This clonotype was seen at least ten times. The chain links TRBV30 to TRBJ1-1, with D possibly being TRBD1 (6 bases). The germline V gene has CDR1 GTSNPN and CDR2 SVGIG (reference sequence). CDR3 length equals 12 residues. Trimming cost V 4 bases and J 10 bases, with 16 bases left between them. The chain's CDR3 is CAWTGGGTRAFF. CDR3 in DNA: TGTGCCTGGACGGGAGGGGGGACCAGAGCTTTCTTT.

A few counts support this clonotype. This CDR3 is CASSLRSGGRNEQFF. CDR3 nucleotide sequence: TGTGCCAGCAGCTTACGCTCGGGAGGAAGAAATGAGCAGTTCTTC. The chain carries TRBV7-2 and TRBJ2-1; 7 bases are a match to TRBD2. Germline trimming cut 2 bases from V and 7 bases from J; bases unmatched to any gene: 8. The CDR3 contains 15 residues. Germline CDR1 and CDR2: SGHTA and FQGNSA. The whole variable domain, remainder taken from reference TRBV7-2 and TRBJ2-1, is GAGVSQSPSNKVTEKGKDVELRCDPISGHTALYWYRQSLGQGLEFLIYFQGNSAPDKSGLPSDRFSAERTGGSVSTLTIQRTQQEDSAVYLCASSLRSGGRNEQFFGPGTRLTVL.

Many counts were recorded for this clonotype. The rearrangement uses TRBV19 and TRBJ2-1; 9 positions agree with TRBD2. Trimming cost V 2 bases and J 8 bases; bases outside gene matches: 7. The CDR3 loop spans 15 amino acids. CDR1 LNHDA and CDR2 SQIVND come from the germline V gene (reference sequence). The CDR3 reads CASSIRASGNHEQFF. The CDR3 DNA sequence: TGTGCCAGTAGTATAAGGGCTAGCGGGAACCATGAGCAGTTCTTC.

At least ten counts were recorded for this clonotype. The V gene is TRBV15, the J gene TRBJ2-7; weak D call: TRBD2 (5 bases). Deletions cut 0 bases from V and 0 bases from J, with 9 bases between. CDR1 is LNHNV and CDR2 is YYDKDF in the germline V gene (reference sequence). This CDR3 region has 15 residues. The chain's CDR3 is CATSREDSSSYEQYF. DNA of the CDR3: TGTGCCACCAGCAGAGAGGACTCGAGCTCCTACGAGCAGTACTTC.

This clonotype was observed many times. The CDR3: CASSKSGGQGAGSPLHF. The DNA of the CDR3 is TGTGCCAGCAGCAAAAGTGGGGGACAGGGGGCCGGTTCACCCCTCCACTTT. The chain carries TRBV9 and TRBJ1-6; the match to TRBD1 covers 12 bases. The germline V gene has CDR1 SGDLS and CDR2 YYNGEE. V shed 4 bases and J 9 bases; nucleotides not matched to a gene: 11. The CDR3 is 17 amino acids.

This clonotype has only a few counts. The V gene is TRBV30, the J gene TRBJ2-1; D possibly matches TRBD1 or TRBD2 (5 bases each). The V end lost 1 base, the J end lost 8 bases, and 18 bases lay between the germline ends. The CDR3 extends over 15 amino acids. Per germline, CDR1 GTSNPN and CDR2 SVGIG (reference sequence). The chain's CDR3 is CAWSDLDTTEDEQFF. The CDR3 DNA reads TGTGCCTGGAGTGATCTGGACACCACGGAGGATGAGCAGTTCTTC.

This clonotype was detected ten times or more. J is TRBJ2-1 and V is TRBV7-2, with D unclear. Trimming pared 1 base from V and 4 bases from J, leaving 11 bases between. The CDR3 contains 15 residues. Germline assignment: CDR1 SGHTA and CDR2 FQGNSA. The CDR3 coding sequence is TGTGCCAGCAGCTTAGTAACAGCGTCTTACAATGAGCAGTTCTTC. Translated, it gives CASSLVTASYNEQFF.

The sample holds a few counts of this clonotype. This chain uses TRBV20-1 with TRBJ2-2; 9 nucleotides line up with TRBD2. The V segment lost 6 bases and the J segment 4 bases; nucleotides outside the gene matches: 12. The CDR3 is 16 residues long. From germline, CDR1 is DFQATT and CDR2 SNEGSKA (reference sequence). CDR3 in DNA: TGCAGTGCCAAAAAACCGGCGGGAGGGGGCACCGGGGAGCTGTTTTTT. Translation: CSAKKPAGGGTGELFF.

This clonotype was recorded at least ten times. J is TRBJ2-1 and V is TRBV11-2; tentative D call: TRBD2 (5 bases). The CDR3 has 14 residues. Trimming pared 2 bases from V and 6 bases from J, leaving 11 bases between. CDR1 and CDR2 (germline): SGHAT, FQNNGV. CDR3 in amino acids: CASSLSSAGNEQFF. The CDR3 DNA reads TGTGCCAGCAGCTTATCCTCCGCGGGCAATGAGCAGTTCTTC.

Only a few counts were recorded for this clonotype. The V call is TRBV5-6, the J call TRBJ2-7; a weak D match, TRBD1 (5 bases). Trimming removed 6 bases from V and 3 bases from J, with 19 bases in between. CDR3 length equals 15 residues. Germline V gives CDR1 SGHDT, CDR2 YYEEEE. As DNA, the CDR3 is TGTGCCAGCAACACCAACCTGGCAGGGATCTACGAGCAGTACTTC. It encodes CASNTNLAGIYEQYF.

By proportion, this clonotype is medium-sized. V gene TRBV6-2 or TRBV6-3 combines with J gene TRBJ1-6; perhaps TRBD1 as D (6 bases). With 4 bases removed from V and 3 bases from J, the gap between germline ends came to 10 bases. This CDR3 contains 15 residues. The germline V gene encodes CDR1 MNHEY and CDR2 SVGEGT. The CDR3 DNA is TGTGCCAGCAGTTCCGGACAGAACTATAATTCACCCCTCCACTTT. Amino acids: CASSSGQNYNSPLHF.

This clonotype was recorded many times. The V gene is TRBV5-1, the J gene TRBJ1-2; D unresolved. The CDR3 loop spans 14 amino acids. From germline, CDR1 is SGHRS and CDR2 YFSETQ. The V and J ends lost 0 bases and 2 bases respectively, with 8 bases between them. The CDR3 protein is CASSLDQPNYGYTF. CDR3 DNA: TGCGCCAGCAGCTTGGATCAACCCAACTATGGCTACACCTTC.

Many counts were recorded for this clonotype. This chain joins TRBV13 and TRBJ2-7; the D gene is possibly TRBD2 (5 bases). Looked up from germline, CDR1 is PRHDT and CDR2 is FYEKMQ (reference sequence). The CDR3 runs to 11 residues. Trimming stripped 5 bases from V and 6 bases from J, with 8 bases between. In DNA form, the CDR3 reads TGTGCCAGCAGCCCGGGGAGCGAGCAGTACTTC. It codes for CASSPGSEQYF.

The gene calls are TRBV5-5 and TRBJ1-4, with D maybe TRBD1 (5 bases). In germline, CDR1 is SGHKS, CDR2 YYEKEE (reference sequence). The V and J ends lost 1 base and 14 bases respectively, with 15 bases between them. The CDR3 covers 13 residues. CDR3 coding DNA: TGTGCCAGCAGCTTGTACTCCCAGGGTGGGCTGTTTTTT. This gives the protein CASSLYSQGGLFF.

This clonotype has a handful of counts. This chain joins TRBV27 and TRBJ2-1; TRBD2 matches 7 bases. This CDR3 has 15 residues. J lost 5 bases, V lost 6 bases, and 10 bases had no gene match. Looked up from germline, CDR1 is MNHEY and CDR2 is SMNVEV (reference sequence). The CDR3 DNA is TGTGCCAGCAGCCGGGAGGAGCGGGGCCACAATGAGCAGTTCTTC. Its translation is CASSREERGHNEQFF.

The rearrangement joins TRBV2 to TRBJ2-4, with D possibly TRBD1 on 6 matching bases. V was cut by 6 bases and J by 0 bases, with 9 bases left in between. Germline V gene sequence: CDR1 SNHLY, CDR2 FYNNEI. This CDR3 comprises 14 residues. The chain's CDR3 is CASRIRGAKNIQYF. CDR3 bases: TGTGCCAGCAGGATCAGGGGAGCCAAAAACATTCAGTACTTC.

Remarks on this clonotype: A much larger clone differs from this one at a single base, so this may be a read error. V gene TRBV7-2 combines with J gene TRBJ2-5; D unresolved. The CDR3 runs 12 residues. CDR1 is SGHTA and CDR2 is FQGNSA in the germline V gene. CDR3 in amino acids: CASSSELETQNF. The CDR3 bases are TGTGCCAGCAGCTCTGAACTTGAGACCCAGAACTTC.

In its sample, this clonotype was seen many times. V usage is TRBV6-1 and J usage is TRBJ2-2; 9 nucleotides line up with TRBD1. The germline CDR1 and CDR2 sequences are MNHNS and SASEGT. V trimming: 8 bases; J trimming: 6 bases; junction bases outside the gene matches: 13. This CDR3 region has 16 residues. The CDR3 DNA reads TGTGCCAGCCTCGGCGGGGGACAGGGTTACCCCGGGGAGCTGTTTTTT. It codes for CASLGGGQGYPGELFF.